This TCR beta chain was found in a study of T cell responses to AZD1222 COVID-19 vaccine (dated by TCRdb to the early 2020s). With respect to the entire study: TCR sequencing covered about 230 trial participants: 200 to 220 given two doses of AZD1222 and 26 given two doses of MenACWY control vaccine. Enrollment into the trials was organized by age into subgroups of 18-55, 56-69 and 70-plus years, and those subgroups contained roughly 150, 30 and 60 TCR-sequenced participants, respectively. On the study overall, not on this receptor specifically: Reportedly, close to half of the unique spike-specific TCRs recognized epitopes lying outside the regions that are mutated in the B.1.351 and B.1.1.7 variants. The whole spike protein was spanned by vaccine-associated CD4 TCRs, and dominant responses were seen in regions 160-218 and 743-854. Participants were mostly white British and included more females than males, and it was suggested by the authors that clonal diversity may have been underestimated. Because no day 14 peak-response samples were available, repertoires were characterized only after the peak T cell response. A significant rise in spike-specific TCR breadth and depth was observed after two AZD1222 doses relative to day 0 and relative to MenACWY recipients. Conclusions about previously exposed vaccinees are limited, since just five to seven AZD1222 recipients were seropositive for SARS-CoV-2 at baseline. In the small 56-69-year group, the increase in depth fell short of significance, most likely because of low power.

CDR1 and CDR2, per the germline V gene, are LGHNT and FRNRAP. From cysteine to phenylalanine, the CDR3 is 12 amino acids long. The DNA shown is the 36-base CDR3, in frame from base 1. Deletion took 4 bases off V and 4 bases off J, with a span of 7 bases between the germline ends. The CDR3 regions of human TCRbeta chains were subjected to immunosequencing. As for the original processing: Repertoire TCRs were matched against a reference library of SARS-CoV-2-specific TCRs generated with the MIRA antigen-specificity platform. Breadth meant the fraction of unique TCRs that were SARS-CoV-2-associated, whereas depth meant the fraction of total T cells that were SARS-CoV-2-associated. Using the MIRA data, each spike-specific TCR was mapped to the spike region that the TCR reacts to and placed in a CD4 or CD8 class. Log10-transformed breadth and depth values were compared by one-way ANOVA with Sidak's multiple comparisons tests. TCRdb took over this immuneACCESS table, retaining in-frame rearrangements with V and J assigned. Such tables are incomplete; in checked studies, under half of the missing clones stem from an unresolved V gene, and the remainder is unexplained. D and trimming come from the DNA, and the V and J calls and clone size come from that table. Here the sample has almost 70,000 clones; 83% occur a single time. The ten biggest clones cover roughly 25% of the sample.

Sample time point, as interpreted from the label and publication: about 28 days (+/-7) after the second vaccine dose. Because spike-specific TCR depth and breadth did not differ between the two schedules, AZD1222 recipients who got a second dose at roughly 4 weeks were pooled with those who got a second dose at roughly 12 weeks. Vaccinee samples were obtained from the UK trials COV001 and COV002, which included a single-blind randomized controlled phase 2/3 trial of AZD1222 (ChAdOx1 nCoV-19) in healthy adults. For TCRbeta chain sequencing, PBMC samples from trial participants were taken at day 0 and at day 28 after the second dose. Note on this clone: Its antigen is still unknown. Per-base qualities were not stored, and no clone one base away is much larger.

Sequencing used peripheral blood, obtained 28 days after the second AZD1222 dose. Recombination linked TRBV12-5 to TRBJ2-5; the D gene could be TRBD1 or TRBD2, each one agreeing over 5 bases. This sequence was found in an adult who received the AZD1222 COVID-19 vaccine. The DNA sequence is TGTGCTAGTGGTTGGGACGGAGAGACCCAGTACTTC. Its amino acids are CASGWDGETQYF.